The 27 T cell receptor beta chains listed next were all sequenced from one sample in a study of blood T cell repertoires in COVID-19. Profiling relied on immunoSEQ multiplex PCR, and the TCRdb table lists in-frame clones only, not all of them. Of approximately 190,000 clones listed, about 83% are singletons. Sequenced material: peripheral blood. Receptors were obtained from a woman between 65 and 79 years old with active or convalescent COVID-19.

The chain recombines TRBV6-1 with TRBJ1-2; 7 nucleotides line up with TRBD1. V gave up 2 bases and J gave up 4 bases; unmatched junction bases: 4. The CDR3 consists of 14 residues. The germline V gene has CDR1 MNHNS and CDR2 SASEGT. CDR3 coding DNA: TGTGCCAGCAGTGAACTCAGGGGGGCCTATGGCTACACCTTC. Protein: CASSELRGAYGYTF.

The chain couples TRBV11-2 to TRBJ2-7; TRBD1 might be the D (6 bases). V was trimmed by 2 bases and J by 7 bases, leaving 12 bases between them. Germline V CDR1 and CDR2: SGHAT, FQNNGV. The CDR3 runs 13 residues. The CDR3 DNA sequence: TGTGCCAGCAGCTTAACAGGGTTGGAAGAGCAGTACTTC. Its protein is CASSLTGLEEQYF.

The chain joins TRBV19 to TRBJ1-1, with a weak D call TRBD1 (6 bases). Trimming stripped 5 bases from V and 1 base from J, with 8 bases between. The germline V gene encodes CDR1 LNHDA and CDR2 SQIVND (reference sequence). The CDR3 loop spans 13 amino acids. The CDR3: CASSSGENTEAFF. CDR3 nucleotide sequence: TGTGCCAGTAGTTCAGGGGAGAACACTGAAGCTTTCTTT.

This clone appeared a few times. This chain joins TRBV9 and TRBJ2-5; 11 bases agree with TRBD2. The V gene's germline CDR1 is SGDLS and CDR2 YYNGEE. The CDR3 sequence is 17 residues long. V lost 3 bases to trimming and J lost 3 bases; unmatched junction nucleotides: 10. CDR3 bases: TGTGCCAGCAGCGATTATAGCGGGAGGGTTGGAAAAGAGACCCAGTACTTC. This codes for CASSDYSGRVGKETQYF.

The rearrangement links TRBV7-8 to TRBJ2-7; 14 nucleotides align to TRBD2. The CDR3 covers 15 residues. V lost 5 bases and J lost 6; bases outside the gene matches: 6. CDR1 is SGHVS and CDR2 is FQNEAQ in the germline V gene. The DNA for the CDR3 is TGTGCCAGCAGCCTAGGGACTAGCGGGAGTCTCGAGCAGTACTTC. Translating it yields CASSLGTSGSLEQYF.

The chain uses TRBV6-6 and TRBJ2-3; 7 nucleotides align to TRBD2. CDR3 length: 16 residues. The V gene's germline CDR1 is MNHNY and CDR2 SVGAGI (reference sequence). V was clipped by 6 bases and J by 0 bases; unmatched bases: 9. In DNA, the CDR3 is TGTGCCAGCAGGAGGGAGGGAACGGTTAGCACAGATACGCAGTATTTT. Its protein is CASRREGTVSTDTQYF.

V and J are TRBV5-4 and TRBJ1-2; 8 nucleotides match TRBD1. In germline, CDR1 is SGHNT, CDR2 YYREEE (reference sequence). The CDR3 extends over 14 amino acids. The V and J ends lost 4 bases and 6 bases, in that order; junction bases with no gene match: 8. CDR3 nucleotides: TGTGCCAGCAGCCTGACTAGACAGGGGCATGGCTACACCTTC. Translation: CASSLTRQGHGYTF.

This clone has a handful of counts. The chain's CDR3 is CASSLAPQGASGANVLTF. Here the CDR3 DNA reads TGCGCCAGCAGCTTGGCGCCACAGGGGGCGTCCGGGGCCAACGTCCTGACTTTC. The J gene is TRBJ2-6, the V gene TRBV5-1; 9 positions match TRBD1. V lost 0 bases to trimming and J lost 4 bases; unmatched junction nucleotides: 8. The germline gives CDR1 SGHRS, CDR2 YFSETQ. The CDR3 extends over 18 amino acids.

The chain couples TRBV28 to TRBJ2-3, with 11 positions matching TRBD2. V shed 6 bases, J shed 14 bases, and the junction held 13 bases outside the gene matches. This CDR3 region has 14 residues. Germline V gene data show CDR1 as MDHEN and CDR2 as SYDVKM. The CDR3 here is CASSQGTSGRRLYF. The CDR3 DNA reads as TGTGCCAGCAGCCAGGGGACTAGCGGACGCCGTTTGTATTTT.

The chain is built from TRBV10-2 and TRBJ1-1; 10 nucleotides agree with TRBD1. Germline CDR1 reads WSHSY; CDR2 reads SAAADI. The CDR3 sequence is 15 residues long. V lost 4 bases and J lost 0; bases outside the gene matches: 2. The CDR3 sequence is CASSATGGMNTEAFF. The CDR3 DNA follows: TGCGCCAGCAGTGCGACAGGGGGCATGAACACTGAAGCTTTCTTT.

The gene calls are TRBV10-1 and TRBJ2-7; 7 nucleotides line up with TRBD1. The CDR3 has 15 amino acids. Germline CDR1 reads WNHNN; CDR2 reads SYGVQD (reference sequence). V trimming: 0 bases; J trimming: 5 bases; junction bases outside the gene matches: 7. The CDR3 sequence is CASSESGLQGNEQYF. The CDR3 DNA reads as TGCGCCAGCAGTGAGTCTGGTTTACAGGGGAACGAGCAGTACTTC.

This chain uses TRBV9 with TRBJ2-1, with 9 bases identical to TRBD1. Germline V CDR1 and CDR2: SGDLS, YYNGEE. The CDR3 is made up of 15 amino acids. J lost 3 bases, V lost 2 bases, and 3 bases had no gene match. As DNA, the CDR3 is TGTGCCAGCAGCGTCCGGGACAGGGACTACAATGAGCAGTTCTTC. Its translation: CASSVRDRDYNEQFF.

The chain recombines TRBV20-1 with TRBJ2-1; TRBD1 agrees at 9 bases. J gave up 13 bases and V 6 bases, and 7 bases lay outside the gene matches. The CDR3 sequence is 11 residues long. Germline-derived CDR1 and CDR2 are DFQATT and SNEGSKA (reference sequence). CDR3 protein: CSARDRALQFF. Written as DNA, the CDR3 is TGCAGTGCCAGGGACAGGGCGCTCCAGTTCTTC.

V is TRBV6-5 and J is TRBJ2-1; 8 nucleotides line up with TRBD2. Unmatched junction bases numbered 9, after V lost 3 bases and J lost 8 bases. Looked up from germline, CDR1 is MNHEY and CDR2 is SVGAGI. This CDR3 comprises 15 residues. This CDR3 is CASSYRSGSTDEQFF. In nucleotides, the CDR3 is TGTGCCAGCAGTTATAGAAGCGGGAGTACTGATGAGCAGTTCTTC.

This clone occurred many times. The V call is TRBV3-1 (or the pseudogene TRBV3-2), the J call TRBJ2-2; 8 positions match TRBD2. CDR3 length equals 17 residues. The germline CDR1 and CDR2 sequences are LGHDT and YNNKEL (reference sequence). V lost 0 bases to trimming and J lost 1 base; unmatched junction nucleotides: 4. The CDR3 DNA is TGTGCCAGCAGCCAAGAGGGTCTAGCGGGGAACACCGGGGAGCTGTTTTTT. The encoded protein is CASSQEGLAGNTGELFF.

The chain carries TRBV27 and TRBJ2-1, with D possibly TRBD2 on 6 matching bases. The CDR3 has 19 amino acids. V was clipped by 4 bases and J by 6 bases, with 28 bases between them. Germline V lookup: CDR1 MNHEY, CDR2 SMNVEV (reference sequence). The CDR3 sequence: CASSWWEERALVDSNEQFF. CDR3 DNA sequence: TGTGCCAGCAGTTGGTGGGAGGAAAGGGCGTTGGTCGATAGCAATGAGCAGTTCTTC.

Comments on this clone: Other nucleotide sequences in the sample specify the same CDR3. This chain links TRBV19 with TRBJ2-7; 7 bases are a match to TRBD1. The CDR3 is made up of 13 amino acids. With 9 bases clipped from V and 2 bases from J, the junction kept 7 bases outside the gene matches. Germline V gene sequence: CDR1 LNHDA, CDR2 SQIVND (reference sequence). The CDR3 DNA sequence: TGTGCCAGCTCAGCGACAGGGACCTACGAGCAGTACTTC. Residues: CASSATGTYEQYF.

V is TRBV28 and J is TRBJ2-7; D unclear. Germline V gives CDR1 MDHEN, CDR2 SYDVKM. The V gene lost 5 bases and the J gene lost 11 bases, with 10 bases spanning the gap. The CDR3 loop spans 10 amino acids. CDR3 nucleotide sequence: TGTGCCAGCAGTGGAACAGTCGAGTACTTC. Its protein is CASSGTVEYF.

This chain links TRBV19 with TRBJ2-1; TRBD2 matches at 15 bases. With V trimmed by 3 bases and J by 3 bases, 9 bases remained unmatched. The germline gives CDR1 LNHDA, CDR2 SQIVND (reference sequence). The CDR3 has 19 amino acids. This CDR3 is CASSIRTSGRALLYNEQFF. CDR3 bases: TGTGCCAGTAGTATTAGGACTAGCGGGAGGGCCCTCCTCTACAATGAGCAGTTCTTC.

The genes are TRBV6-5 and TRBJ2-7, with 10 bases matching TRBD2. Per germline, CDR1 MNHEY and CDR2 SVGAGI. The ends lost 6 bases at V and 2 bases at J; junction bases unmatched: 4. The CDR3 totals 14 residues. The CDR3 DNA reads TGTGCCAGCAGGGGGACTAGCGAGACCTACGAGCAGTACTTC. This sequence encodes CASRGTSETYEQYF.

This chain connects TRBV6-5 to TRBJ2-3; D remains ambiguous. Trimming stripped 5 bases from V and 8 bases from J, with 14 bases between. Germline V gene data show CDR1 as MNHEY and CDR2 as SVGAGI. The CDR3 runs 13 residues. Here the CDR3 DNA reads TGTGCCAGCAGTCGCCGAACAGACGGTACGCAGTATTTT. Amino acid sequence: CASSRRTDGTQYF.

A few counts support this clone. This chain links TRBV10-3 with TRBJ2-1, with 9 bases identical to TRBD1. Per germline, CDR1 ENHRY and CDR2 SYGVKD. CDR3 size: 12 residues. Unmatched junction bases numbered 3, after V lost 8 bases and J lost 7 bases. DNA for the CDR3: TGTGCCATCGACAGGGGGAAGAATGAGCAGTTCTTC. This encodes CAIDRGKNEQFF.

This clone has only a few counts. The V and J genes are TRBV27 and TRBJ2-7; 8 bases fit TRBD1. This CDR3 has 18 residues. V lost 1 base and J lost 7; bases outside the gene matches: 18. Germline lookup yields CDR1 MNHEY and CDR2 SMNVEV (reference sequence). The CDR3 reads CASSLLGIGGTGHKEQYF. The CDR3, as DNA: TGTGCCAGCAGTTTATTAGGTATTGGCGGGACAGGTCATAAGGAGCAGTACTTC.

The chain employs TRBV7-8 and TRBJ2-1; TRBD2 agrees at 7 bases. This CDR3 is 15 amino acids long. The V gene's germline CDR1 is SGHVS and CDR2 FQNEAQ. V lost 3 bases and J lost 4; bases outside the gene matches: 6. CDR3 amino acids: CASSFPGTKYNEQFF. The CDR3 DNA sequence: TGTGCCAGCAGCTTCCCCGGGACTAAATACAATGAGCAGTTCTTC.

This clone was detected only once. This chain connects TRBV30 to TRBJ2-3; tentatively, D is TRBD2 (6 bases). V was cut by 3 bases and J by 0 bases, with 7 bases left in between. Germline V gene sequence: CDR1 GTSNPN, CDR2 SVGIG (reference sequence). The CDR3 covers 13 residues. CDR3 residues: CAWSAGSTDTQYF. The DNA of the CDR3 is TGTGCCTGGAGCGCGGGAAGCACAGATACGCAGTATTTT.

V usage is TRBV2 and J usage is TRBJ1-6; a possible D gene is TRBD1 (6 bases). The CDR3 runs 14 residues. Per germline, CDR1 SNHLY and CDR2 FYNNEI. Trimming left V 9 bases short and J 9 bases short, with 18 bases between. CDR3 in DNA: TGTGCCAGGGGGCAGCGGGGGGCAAGTTCACCCCTCCACTTT. The encoded protein is CARGQRGASSPLHF.

This clone was seen a single time. The genes are TRBV6-5 and TRBJ2-3; D is perhaps TRBD2 (6 bases). The CDR3 is made up of 15 amino acids. V was pared by 6 bases and J by 0 bases, with 13 bases between. Germline-derived CDR1 and CDR2 are MNHEY and SVGAGI. The DNA of the CDR3 is TGTGCCAGCAGCCTAGGGGAGGCTAGCACAGATACGCAGTATTTT. It specifies CASSLGEASTDTQYF.